This TCR beta chain was recorded in a study of STAT5B mutations in CD4+ large granular lymphocyte leukemia. Study results and caveats: Patient CD4-sorted repertoires stayed more clonal than healthy ones after leukemic-clone removal.

Remarks on this clone: Its antigen is unidentified.

Produced via immunoSEQ multiplex PCR; TCRdb's table is partial and in-frame only. The sample has about 38,000 clones; around 72% are singletons. This sequence originates from a human donor in good health. Sequencing input: CD4+ T cells from blood buffy coats.

CDR3 bases: TGTGCCAGCAGGAGCCTCACAGGGGCGGGGGAGCAGTACTTC. This sequence encodes CASRSLTGAGEQYF. The V call is TRBV6-5, the J call TRBJ2-7, with D possibly TRBD1 on 7 matching bases. Germline values: CDR1 MNHEY, CDR2 SVGAGI. The CDR3 has 14 amino acids. The germline V and J ends were trimmed by 6 bases and 7 bases, with 19 bases remaining between them.